This entry lists 7 T cell receptor beta chains sequenced from one sample in a study of molecular identifiers for immune sequencing clone quantification. TCRdb fed the PCR reads into MiXCR, producing one record per CDR3 protein. The sample includes over 65,000 distinct CDR3 sequences, approximately 23% of them seen just once. The specimen was naive CD8+ T cells from blood, with Jurkat cell RNA spiked in. Regarding subset: FACS-sorted CD8+CD4-CCR7+CD45RA+ naive T cells. These receptors were taken from a human donor in good health. Some libraries in this study had Jurkat cell RNA spiked in.

This clonotype was seen at least ten times. V usage is TRBV7-9 and J usage is TRBJ1-1, with D possibly matching TRBD1 (5 bases). This CDR3 contains 14 residues. Trimming pared 1 base from V and 5 bases from J, leaving 11 bases between. Looked up from germline, CDR1 is SEHNR and CDR2 is FQNEAQ (reference sequence). This CDR3 reads CASSLEGLRTEAFF. The CDR3, as DNA: TGTGCCAGCAGCTTAGAGGGGCTAAGAACTGAAGCTTTCTTT.

This clonotype was seen more than once but under ten times. J is TRBJ1-5 and V is TRBV27; D is undetermined. Germline V CDR1 and CDR2: MNHEY, SMNVEV (reference sequence). The CDR3 extends over 13 amino acids. V shed 8 bases and J shed 7 bases, with 15 bases lying between them. This chain's CDR3 is CASGLGNHQPQHF. The CDR3 region has the DNA TGTGCCAGCGGGCTAGGAAACCACCAGCCCCAGCATTTT.

In its sample, this clonotype was seen a few times. The CDR3 bases are TGCGCCAACCCGGGACAGGGAAACATTCAGTACTTC. Translation: CANPGQGNIQYF. This chain connects TRBV10-1 to TRBJ2-4; 9 nucleotides align to TRBD1. The germline CDR1 and CDR2 sequences are WNHNN and SYGVQD (reference sequence). Trimming at V came to 10 bases and at J to 6 bases, leaving 4 bases not matched to a gene. The CDR3 totals 12 residues.

This clonotype was detected only a few times. The chain has TRBV6-5 and TRBJ1-1; a possible D gene is TRBD1 (5 bases). Germline CDR1 reads MNHEY; CDR2 reads SVGAGI. Between the trimmed V and J ends, which lost 7 bases and 4 bases, there was a span of 16 bases. CDR3 length: 14 residues. The CDR3 is CASTLGGGRTEAFF. The CDR3 nucleotides are TGTGCCAGCACCCTGGGCGGGGGACGCACTGAAGCTTTCTTT.

The V gene is TRBV20-1, the J gene TRBJ2-3; TRBD2 matches 7 bases. The J segment lost 1 base and the V segment lost 1 base, leaving 17 bases of the junction unmatched. CDR1 is DFQATT, CDR2 SNEGSKA, per germline (reference sequence). The CDR3 is 19 amino acids. The CDR3 sequence: CSARAPSRGTSKGTDTQYF. The CDR3 nucleotides read TGCAGTGCTAGAGCCCCTTCGCGGGGGACCTCGAAGGGCACAGATACGCAGTATTTT.

This chain connects TRBV7-9 to TRBJ2-1; D is ambiguous. Germline V gives CDR1 SEHNR, CDR2 FQNEAQ (reference sequence). Trimming removed 5 bases at V and 6 bases at J, with 14 bases between. This CDR3 comprises 14 residues. The CDR3 protein is CASSTKGRFNEQFF. CDR3 nucleotides: TGTGCCAGCAGCACTAAGGGAAGGTTCAATGAGCAGTTCTTC.

This clonotype occurred a few times. In DNA, the CDR3 is TGTGCCAGCGGTCCGGGACTAGCGGGGTTTGCGACCCAGTACTTC. Translation gives CASGPGLAGFATQYF. The chain is built from TRBV27 and TRBJ2-5; the match to TRBD2 covers 13 bases. The germline CDR1 and CDR2 sequences are MNHEY and SMNVEV (reference sequence). V dropped 8 bases and J dropped 7; count of bases not matched to a gene: 10. The CDR3 extends over 15 amino acids.